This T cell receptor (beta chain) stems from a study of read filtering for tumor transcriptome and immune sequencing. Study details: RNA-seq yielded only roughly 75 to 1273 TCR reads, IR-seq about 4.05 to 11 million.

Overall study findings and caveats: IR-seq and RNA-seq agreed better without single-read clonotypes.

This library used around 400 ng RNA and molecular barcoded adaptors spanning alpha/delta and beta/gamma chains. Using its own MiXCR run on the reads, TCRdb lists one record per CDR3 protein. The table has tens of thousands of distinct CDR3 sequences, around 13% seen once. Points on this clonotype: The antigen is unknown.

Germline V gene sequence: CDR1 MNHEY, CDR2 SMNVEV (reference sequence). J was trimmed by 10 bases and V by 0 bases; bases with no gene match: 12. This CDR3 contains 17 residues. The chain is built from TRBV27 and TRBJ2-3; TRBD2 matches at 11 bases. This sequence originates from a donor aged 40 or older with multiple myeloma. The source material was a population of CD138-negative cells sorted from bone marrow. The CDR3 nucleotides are TGTGCCAGCAGTTTATCGGCAGGTAGCGGGAGGGCCTCGGCGCAGTATTTT. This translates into CASSLSAGSGRASAQYF.